This entry lists 30 T cell receptor beta chains sequenced from one sample in a study of T cells in Graves' hyperthyroidism and ophthalmopathy. The investigators amplified TCR beta CDR3 regions from RNA transcripts. TCR CDR3 underwent first-round RT-PCR with the HTBI primer set. Via MiXCR, TCRdb re-called the multiplex PCR reads, giving one row per CDR3 protein. The sample lists 700,000 or so distinct CDR3 sequences; roughly 15% were seen once. The sample consisted of blood. The receptor set was obtained from a man aged 18-30 years with Graves' hyperthyroidism.

The chain has TRBV7-2 and TRBJ1-2; TRBD1 aligns across 10 bases. Germline CDR1 and CDR2: SGHTA and FQGNSA. V dropped 2 bases and J dropped 0; count of bases not matched to a gene: 6. The length of the CDR3 is 17 residues. The CDR3 bases are TGTGCCAGCAGCTTATTTGGACAGGGGGTCCCTAACTATGGCTACACCTTC. Its translation is CASSLFGQGVPNYGYTF.

In this sample, this clonotype turned up once. Germline and junction disagree at one end, which may indicate a read error. The chain is built from TRBV2 and TRBJ1-1; 9 positions match TRBD1. The length of the CDR3 is 14 residues. Germline assignment: CDR1 SNHLY and CDR2 FYNNEI. The CDR3 DNA reads as TGTGCCAGCAGAGGACAGGGGAGGGACACTGGAGCTTTCTTT. This encodes CASRGQGRDTGAFF.

Only a few counts were recorded for this clonotype. The chain has TRBV20-1 and TRBJ2-7; either TRBD1 or TRBD2 may fit D (9 bases each). Between the trimmed V and J ends, which lost 5 bases and 4 bases, there was a span of 27 bases. The CDR3 runs to 17 residues. CDR1 is DFQATT, CDR2 SNEGSKA, per germline (reference sequence). CDR3 bases: TGCAGTGCTCCGGGACAGGGCTCTAGCGGGGCCGAGTACGAGCAGTACTTC. As protein: CSAPGQGSSGAEYEQYF.

This clonotype came up many times. The CDR3 sequence: CASSEATYQETQYF. For the CDR3, the DNA is TGTGCCAGCAGTGAAGCGACTTACCAAGAGACCCAGTACTTC. The rearrangement links TRBV6-1 to TRBJ2-5, with D unresolved. The V end was cut by 0 bases, the J end by 0 bases, with 5 bases between. Germline CDR1 reads MNHNS; CDR2 reads SASEGT. This CDR3 region has 14 residues.

The rearrangement joins TRBV27 to TRBJ2-2, with D perhaps matching TRBD2 (5 bases). This CDR3 region has 15 residues. The germline CDR1 and CDR2 sequences are MNHEY and SMNVEV (reference sequence). Trimming removed 3 bases at V and 4 bases at J, with 12 bases between. The CDR3 DNA follows: TGTGCCAGCAGTTTCGCCCAGGCGGGCACCGGGGAGCTGTTTTTT. Protein sequence: CASSFAQAGTGELFF.

The CDR3 is CASNVAANTGELFF. Here the CDR3 DNA reads TGTGCCAGTAACGTCGCAGCGAACACCGGGGAGCTGTTTTTT. J is TRBJ2-2 and V is TRBV19; D not resolved. CDR3 length: 14 residues. Germline V CDR1 and CDR2: LNHDA, SQIVND (reference sequence). V shed 7 bases and J shed 0 bases, with 9 bases lying between them.

At least ten counts were recorded for this clonotype. The V gene is TRBV2, the J gene TRBJ2-3; D gene uncertain. The V and J ends lost 7 bases and 4 bases respectively, with 12 bases between them. The germline CDR1 and CDR2 sequences are SNHLY and FYNNEI. This CDR3 is 13 amino acids long. The CDR3 nucleotides read TGTGCCAGCATAAGCACGGCCTCAGATACGCAGTATTTT. Translation gives CASISTASDTQYF. Using reference TRBV2 and TRBJ2-3 for the parts outside the CDR3, the full variable domain is EPEVTQTPSHQVTQMGQEVILRCVPISNHLYFYWYRQILGQKVEFLVSFYNNEISEKSEIFDDQFSVERPDGSNFTLKIRSTKLEDSAMYFCASISTASDTQYFGPGTRLTVL.

A few counts support this clonotype. The rearrangement links TRBV28 to TRBJ1-5, with unresolved D. The CDR3 is made up of 13 amino acids. The germline V gene encodes CDR1 MDHEN and CDR2 SYDVKM. The V end lost 2 bases, the J end lost 9 bases, and 11 bases lay between the germline ends. CDR3 protein: CASSLEVTRPQHF. The CDR3 nucleotides are TGTGCCAGCAGTTTAGAAGTCACCAGGCCCCAGCATTTT.

The chain carries TRBV29-1 and TRBJ2-1; D is perhaps TRBD1 (5 bases). Germline V gives CDR1 SQVTM, CDR2 ANQGSEA. The CDR3 covers 17 residues. The V end was cut by 3 bases, the J end by 0 bases, with 18 bases between. The CDR3 spells CSVEGQGGVSSYNEQFF. The CDR3 DNA reads TGCAGCGTTGAGGGTCAGGGTGGGGTCAGCTCCTACAATGAGCAGTTCTTC.

This clonotype was counted between two and nine times. The chain links TRBV6-2 or TRBV6-3 to TRBJ2-3, with 8 nucleotides matching TRBD1. Germline CDR1 is MNHEY and CDR2 is SVGEGT. J lost 0 bases, V lost 2 bases, and 4 bases had no gene match. The CDR3 length is 16 residues. The CDR3 is CASSYGTGLSTDTQYF. The CDR3 DNA is TGTGCCAGCAGTTACGGGACAGGCCTTAGCACAGATACGCAGTATTTT.

V is TRBV20-1 and J is TRBJ2-1; no clear D gene. Germline CDR1 and CDR2: DFQATT and SNEGSKA (reference sequence). V was shortened by 0 bases and J by 7 bases, with 16 bases between the two germline ends. This CDR3 comprises 15 residues. The CDR3 is CSARDPRGARNEQFF. The CDR3 DNA follows: TGCAGTGCTAGAGATCCTAGAGGTGCAAGGAATGAGCAGTTCTTC.

This clonotype has a count of ten or more. CDR3 sequence (DNA): TGTGCCAGCAGTTTAGCGCAAATGCCCCAGCATTTT. This encodes CASSLAQMPQHF. The chain combines TRBV12-3 or TRBV12-4 with TRBJ1-5, with D unresolved. V lost 0 bases, J lost 9 bases, and 6 bases lay in between. This CDR3 region has 12 residues.

In its sample, this clonotype was seen once. The conserved closing phenylalanine or tryptophan is absent in this CDR3, likely reflecting a read error. The chain has TRBV18 and TRBJ2-1, with 11 positions matching TRBD2. Germline V gives CDR1 KGHSH, CDR2 LQKENI. Trimming at V came to 3 bases and at J to 4 bases, leaving 2 bases not matched to a gene. The CDR3 has 15 amino acids. CDR3 coding DNA: TGTGCCAGCTCACCTACTAGCGGGAGTTACAATGAGCAGTTCTCC. As protein: CASSPTSGSYNEQFS.

The genes are TRBV5-1 and TRBJ1-5; 10 nucleotides align to TRBD1. CDR1 is SGHRS, CDR2 YFSETQ, per germline. V was clipped by 4 bases and J by 0 bases; unmatched bases: 4. The length of the CDR3 is 16 residues. The CDR3 reads CASSVGTGDSNQPQHF. For the CDR3, the DNA is TGCGCCAGCAGCGTTGGGACAGGGGATAGCAATCAGCCCCAGCATTTT.

Ten or more counts support this clonotype. The J gene is TRBJ2-1, the V gene TRBV7-9; no reliable D call. V lost 4 bases and J lost 0, with 7 bases in between. CDR1 and CDR2 from the germline V gene are SEHNR and FQNEAQ (reference sequence). CDR3 length equals 14 residues. The CDR3 sequence: CASSSSSSYNEQFF. CDR3 sequence (DNA): TGTGCCAGCAGCTCATCTAGCTCCTACAATGAGCAGTTCTTC.

This clonotype was recorded at least ten times. The chain joins TRBV6-5 to TRBJ2-7; 10 nucleotides match TRBD2. V dropped 2 bases and J dropped 3; count of bases not matched to a gene: 4. In germline, CDR1 is MNHEY, CDR2 SVGAGI. This CDR3 has 15 residues. The CDR3 sequence: CASSYGSGRGYEQYF. DNA for the CDR3: TGTGCCAGCAGTTACGGGAGCGGGAGGGGCTACGAGCAGTACTTC.

This clonotype showed up just a few times. The CDR3 spells CASSAPDLGASYEQYF. CDR3 nucleotides: TGTGCCAGCAGCGCGCCTGATCTAGGAGCTAGCTACGAGCAGTACTTC. The chain joins TRBV5-4 to TRBJ2-7; D call uncertain. The CDR3 extends over 16 amino acids. The V end lost 4 bases, the J end lost 3 bases, and 20 bases lay between the germline ends. Germline CDR1 SGHNT, CDR2 YYREEE (reference sequence). Full variable domain (outside the CDR3, taken from reference TRBV5-4 and TRBJ2-7): ETGVTQSPTHLIKTRGQQVTLRCSSQSGHNTVSWYQQALGQGPQFIFQYYREEENGRGNFPPRFSGLQFPNYSSELNVNALELDDSALYLCASSAPDLGASYEQYFGPGTRLTVT.

This clonotype was seen only a few times. The CDR3 DNA sequence: TGCAGGGCCGGGGCCAGCTGGGATGAGCAGTTCTTC. Its protein product is CRAGASWDEQFF. The chain couples TRBV20-1 to TRBJ2-1; D is perhaps TRBD1 or TRBD2 (5 bases each). The CDR3 is 12 residues long. Germline CDR1 and CDR2: DFQATT and SNEGSKA (reference sequence).

The CDR3 DNA is TGTGCCAGCAGCCGGAGGCGACCAAACACCATATATTTT. This translates into CASSRRRPNTIYF. This chain links TRBV11-2 with TRBJ1-3, with unresolved D. The CDR3 is 13 amino acids. Deletions cut 5 bases from V and 6 bases from J, with 11 bases between. Germline CDR1 is SGHAT and CDR2 is FQNNGV.

This clonotype was observed a handful of times. The gene calls are TRBV6-1 and TRBJ2-1; D might be TRBD1 (6 bases). Trimming left V 8 bases short and J 4 bases short, with 15 bases between. This CDR3 region has 14 residues. Germline assignment: CDR1 MNHNS and CDR2 SASEGT. CDR3 residues: CASGYRQEYNEQFF. CDR3 in DNA: TGTGCCAGCGGGTACAGACAGGAGTACAATGAGCAGTTCTTC.

The V gene is TRBV20-1, the J gene TRBJ2-4; TRBD1 matches at 7 bases. The trim removed 0 bases at V and 2 bases at J, leaving 4 bases unmatched. The germline gives CDR1 DFQATT, CDR2 SNEGSKA (reference sequence). The CDR3 runs 15 residues. The DNA for the CDR3 is TGCAGTGCTAGAGATCTAGGGGGCTCCAAAAACATTCAGTACTTC. This encodes CSARDLGGSKNIQYF.

This clonotype has a count of ten or more. This chain uses TRBV30 with TRBJ2-3; D could derive from TRBD1 or TRBD2 (5 bases each). This CDR3 is 15 amino acids long. With 2 bases removed from V and 2 bases from J, the gap between germline ends came to 14 bases. Germline-derived CDR1 and CDR2 are GTSNPN and SVGIG (reference sequence). CDR3 nucleotide sequence: TGTGCCTGGAGTAGGGGAGCGGACCCCACAGATACGCAGTATTTT. Amino acids: CAWSRGADPTDTQYF. The full variable domain, rest sourced from reference TRBV30 and TRBJ2-3, is SQTIHQWPATLVQPVGSPLSLECTVEGTSNPNLYWYRQAAGRGLQLLFYSVGIGQISSEVPQNLSASRPQDRQFILSSKKLLLSDSGFYLCAWSRGADPTDTQYFGPGTRLTVL.

V and J are TRBV9 and TRBJ2-3; D remains unclear. V dropped 4 bases and J dropped 1 base, with 7 bases sitting between them. CDR1 is SGDLS, CDR2 YYNGEE, per germline. The CDR3 spans 13 residues. The CDR3, as DNA: TGTGCCAGCAGCTGGCCCGGCACAGATACGCAGTATTTT. Encoded protein: CASSWPGTDTQYF.

This clonotype has at least ten counts. This rearrangement joins TRBV18 to TRBJ1-1; D is perhaps TRBD1 (5 bases). This CDR3 is built from 16 residues. V gave up 3 bases and J gave up 0 bases, with 14 bases separating them. Per germline, CDR1 KGHSH and CDR2 LQKENI. The CDR3 region has the DNA TGTGCCAGCTCACCCGGGCGACAGAACATGAACACTGAAGCTTTCTTT. It encodes CASSPGRQNMNTEAFF.

This clonotype was seen only a few times. The chain recombines TRBV29-1 with TRBJ2-5; D is possibly TRBD2 (7 bases). Trimming cost V 0 bases and J 5 bases, with 13 bases left between them. Germline CDR1 SQVTM, CDR2 ANQGSEA. CDR3 length: 14 amino acids. CDR3 nucleotide sequence: TGCAGCGTTGAAGATACAGGGAGGGTGGAGACCCAGTACTTC. Translation: CSVEDTGRVETQYF.

This clonotype was recorded many times. The chain carries TRBV2 and TRBJ2-1, with unresolved D. Trimming removed 6 bases from V and 6 bases from J, with 15 bases in between. The CDR3 extends over 14 amino acids. The germline V gene encodes CDR1 SNHLY and CDR2 FYNNEI. The CDR3 is CASSLGPLRNEQFF. The DNA of the CDR3 is TGTGCCAGCAGCTTGGGCCCACTCCGCAATGAGCAGTTCTTC.

The chain has TRBV5-1 and TRBJ2-1; D tentatively fits TRBD1 or TRBD2 (5 bases each). V lost 4 bases to trimming and J lost 9 bases, with 29 bases between them. The CDR3 is made up of 18 amino acids. The germline gives CDR1 SGHRS, CDR2 YFSETQ. CDR3 in DNA: TGCGCCAGCAGCAGTGTACGCTATTCGGCGGGTAGGGGTACTGAGCAGTTCTTC. It yields the protein CASSSVRYSAGRGTEQFF.

The V call is TRBV20-1, the J call TRBJ1-4; unclear D gene. CDR1 DFQATT and CDR2 SNEGSKA come from the germline V gene (reference sequence). This CDR3 spans 14 amino acids. V shed 3 bases and J shed 5 bases, with 13 bases lying between them. CDR3 amino acids: CSARVVDSNEKLFF. As DNA, the CDR3 is TGCAGTGCTAGGGTTGTGGATTCCAATGAAAAACTGTTTTTT.

The genes are TRBV7-8 and TRBJ2-3; D may be TRBD2 (6 bases). Trimming removed 4 bases from V and 6 bases from J, with 14 bases in between. The CDR3 loop spans 14 amino acids. The germline CDR1 and CDR2 sequences are SGHVS and FQNEAQ. Here the CDR3 reads CASSSGLSDDTQYF. CDR3 coding DNA: TGTGCCAGCAGCTCCGGACTATCGGACGATACGCAGTATTTT.

In its sample, this clonotype was seen a few times. A read error is possible here, since a much larger clone lies one base away. The gene calls are TRBV27 and TRBJ2-3, with TRBD1 identical over 7 bases. The germline V gene encodes CDR1 MNHEY and CDR2 SMNVEV (reference sequence). This CDR3 is 18 amino acids long. DNA for the CDR3: TGTGCCAGCGGTTTATTAGGCCAGGGGGACGACGTCACAGATACGCAGTATTTT. Translated: CASGLLGQGDDVTDTQYF.